A selection of T cell receptor beta chains follows, all from one sample in a study of cytomegalovirus exposure and HLA in healthy donors. The table came from immunoSEQ multiplex PCR; TCRdb's copy has only in-frame clones and leaves some out. Among around 39,000 clones listed, around two thirds were seen once. Sequencing used PBMCs. Source of these receptors: a human donor in good health. Both conserved end residues are part of each CDR3. Each record gives: V gene, J gene, CDR3 protein.

v_call: TRBV7-2
j_call: TRBJ1-5
cdr3_aa: CASSLGNSLNQPQHF

v_call: TRBV9
j_call: TRBJ2-5
cdr3_aa: CASSVESTGGYETQYF

v_call: TRBV7-3
j_call: TRBJ2-3
cdr3_aa: CASSLDRYTDTQYF

v_call: TRBV5-1
j_call: TRBJ2-5
cdr3_aa: CASSGQFRGETQYF

v_call: TRBV2
j_call: TRBJ2-5
cdr3_aa: CASSVEETQYF

v_call: TRBV29-1
j_call: TRBJ2-1
cdr3_aa: CSAGLAGGFNEQFF

v_call: TRBV2
j_call: TRBJ1-5
cdr3_aa: CASSTWTENQPQHF

v_call: TRBV4-3
j_call: TRBJ2-7
cdr3_aa: CASSRGTSGGFRGEQYF

v_call: TRBV4-2
j_call: TRBJ2-2
cdr3_aa: CASSQLGDKTGELFF

v_call: TRBV9
j_call: TRBJ2-7
cdr3_aa: CASSVGPGGYEQYF

v_call: TRBV30
j_call: TRBJ2-7
cdr3_aa: CAWSRYEQYF

v_call: TRBV30
j_call: TRBJ2-3
cdr3_aa: CAWSGIITDTQYF

v_call: TRBV6-5
j_call: TRBJ2-3
cdr3_aa: CASSDRGLPDTQYF

v_call: TRBV29-1
j_call: TRBJ2-7
cdr3_aa: CSVAGGGSTSYEQYF

v_call: TRBV5-1
j_call: TRBJ1-2
cdr3_aa: CASSIAHPWEATESVDGYTF

v_call: TRBV19
j_call: TRBJ1-2
cdr3_aa: CASSRGGNGYTF

v_call: TRBV30
j_call: TRBJ1-2
cdr3_aa: CAGKLIHRGQNYGYTF

v_call: TRBV29-1
j_call: TRBJ2-7
cdr3_aa: CSVVPAGGVEQYF

v_call: TRBV25-1
j_call: TRBJ2-7
cdr3_aa: CASRASGVYEQYF

v_call: TRBV6-5
j_call: TRBJ1-4
cdr3_aa: CASSTTGGGKLFF